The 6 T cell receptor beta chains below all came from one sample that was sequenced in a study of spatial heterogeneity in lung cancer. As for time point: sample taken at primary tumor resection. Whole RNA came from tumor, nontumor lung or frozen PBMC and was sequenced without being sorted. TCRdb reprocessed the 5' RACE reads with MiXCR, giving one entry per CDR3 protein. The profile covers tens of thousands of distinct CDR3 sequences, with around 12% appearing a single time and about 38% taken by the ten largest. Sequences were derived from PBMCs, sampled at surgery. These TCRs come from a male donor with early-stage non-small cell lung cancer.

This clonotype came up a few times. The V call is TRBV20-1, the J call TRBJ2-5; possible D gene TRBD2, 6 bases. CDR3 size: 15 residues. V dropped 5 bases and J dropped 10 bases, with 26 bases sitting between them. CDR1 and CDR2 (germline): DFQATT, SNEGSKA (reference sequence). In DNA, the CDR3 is TGCAGTGCTGGAGGACGGGACTCCGCGTGGGGTGGCCAGTACTTC. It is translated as CSAGGRDSAWGGQYF.

The CDR3 loop is CASRVSIRDTQYF. The CDR3, as DNA: TGTGCCAGCAGGGTCAGTATCCGAGATACGCAGTATTTT. The chain links TRBV5-4 to TRBJ2-3; D unclear. CDR1 SGHNT and CDR2 YYREEE come from the germline V gene (reference sequence). Trimming shortened V by 5 bases and J by 5 bases, and 12 bases separated the two germline ends. The CDR3 consists of 13 residues.

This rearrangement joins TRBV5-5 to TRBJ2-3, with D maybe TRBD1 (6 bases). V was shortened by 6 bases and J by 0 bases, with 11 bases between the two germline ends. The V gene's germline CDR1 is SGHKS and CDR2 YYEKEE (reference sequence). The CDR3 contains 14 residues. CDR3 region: CASIGQPSTDTQYF. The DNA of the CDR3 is TGTGCCAGCATCGGACAGCCTAGCACAGATACGCAGTATTTT.

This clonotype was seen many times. The CDR3 DNA reads as TGTGCCAGCAGTTTGGAGGATGGCAGGGTAATATTGCAGCCCCAGCATTTT. It yields the protein CASSLEDGRVILQPQHF. This chain joins TRBV28 and TRBJ1-5; possibly TRBD1 for D (5 bases). The V gene's germline CDR1 is MDHEN and CDR2 SYDVKM. This CDR3 comprises 17 residues. The V and J ends lost 3 bases and 7 bases respectively, with 22 bases between them.

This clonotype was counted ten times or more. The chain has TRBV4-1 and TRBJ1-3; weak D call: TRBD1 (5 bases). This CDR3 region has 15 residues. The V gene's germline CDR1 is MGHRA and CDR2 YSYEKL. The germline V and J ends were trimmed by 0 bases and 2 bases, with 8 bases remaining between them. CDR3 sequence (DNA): TGCGCCAGCAGCCAAGACAGGGCGGCTGGAAACACCATATATTTT. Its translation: CASSQDRAAGNTIYF.

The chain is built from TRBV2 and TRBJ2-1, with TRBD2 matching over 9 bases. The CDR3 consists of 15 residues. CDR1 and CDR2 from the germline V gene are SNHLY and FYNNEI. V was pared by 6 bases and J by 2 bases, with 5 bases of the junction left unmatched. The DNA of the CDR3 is TGTGCCAGCAGGCCGGGACTAGCTGCCTACAATGAGCAGTTCTTC. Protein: CASRPGLAAYNEQFF. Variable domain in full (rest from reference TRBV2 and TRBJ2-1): EPEVTQTPSHQVTQMGQEVILRCVPISNHLYFYWYRQILGQKVEFLVSFYNNEISEKSEIFDDQFSVERPDGSNFTLKIRSTKLEDSAMYFCASRPGLAAYNEQFFGPGTRLTVL.